This paragraph reports one TCR beta chain. This sample is part of a study of blood T cell repertoires in COVID-19. Produced via immunoSEQ multiplex PCR; TCRdb's table is partial and in-frame only. The sample records 90,000 to 150,000 clones, about 86% being singletons. This CDR3 contains 14 residues. Trimming removed 11 bases from V and 3 bases from J, with 16 bases in between. Germline lookup yields CDR1 SNHLY and CDR2 FYNNEI. This receptor was taken from a woman aged 50 to 60 with acute or convalescent COVID-19. The sample was peripheral blood. The V and J genes are TRBV2 and TRBJ1-4; no firm D call. The CDR3 loop is CALKGFEANEKLFF. The CDR3 nucleotides read TGTGCCTTAAAAGGTTTTGAGGCTAATGAAAAACTGTTTTTT.